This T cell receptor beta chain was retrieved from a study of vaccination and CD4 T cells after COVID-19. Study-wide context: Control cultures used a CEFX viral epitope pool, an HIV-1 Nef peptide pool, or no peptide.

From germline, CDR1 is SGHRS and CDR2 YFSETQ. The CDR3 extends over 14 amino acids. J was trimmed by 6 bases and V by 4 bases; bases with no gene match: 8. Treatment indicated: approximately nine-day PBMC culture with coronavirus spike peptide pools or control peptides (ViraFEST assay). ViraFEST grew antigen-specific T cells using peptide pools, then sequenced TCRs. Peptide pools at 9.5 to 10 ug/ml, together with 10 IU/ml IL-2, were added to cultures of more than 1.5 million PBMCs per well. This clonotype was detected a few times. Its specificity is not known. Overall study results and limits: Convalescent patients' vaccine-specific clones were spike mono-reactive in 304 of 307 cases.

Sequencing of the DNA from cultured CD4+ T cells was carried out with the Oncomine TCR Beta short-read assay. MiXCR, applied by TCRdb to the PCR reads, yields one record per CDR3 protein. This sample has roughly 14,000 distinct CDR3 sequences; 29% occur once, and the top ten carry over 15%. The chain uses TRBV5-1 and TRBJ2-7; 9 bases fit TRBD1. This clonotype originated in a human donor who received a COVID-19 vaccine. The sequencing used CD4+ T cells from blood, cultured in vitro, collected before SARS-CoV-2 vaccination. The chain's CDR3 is CASSLGQGKSEQYF. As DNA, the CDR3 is TGCGCCAGCAGCCTCGGACAGGGGAAATCCGAGCAGTACTTC.